This is a list of T cell receptor beta chains from one sample in a study of T cells in Graves' hyperthyroidism and ophthalmopathy. One entry per CDR3 protein, called by TCRdb with MiXCR from the multiplex PCR reads. In the table there are around 580,000 distinct CDR3 sequences, about a sixth of which are singletons. Specimen: blood. These receptors came from a woman between 18 and 29 years old with Graves' hyperthyroidism. Both conserved end residues are trimmed from each CDR3. The D gene is left open where the match is weak.

j_call d_call v_call cdr3_aa
TRBJ1-4 . TRBV7-9 ASSLLVGRVGEKLF
TRBJ2-1 TRBD2 TRBV12-3/TRBV12-4 ASSSWREGHNEQF
TRBJ1-6 . TRBV19 ASSIDQRANIPLH
TRBJ1-5 . TRBV6-2/TRBV6-3 ASSYSIGSTVGQPQH
TRBJ2-7 TRBD2 TRBV4-2 ASSHIAGGTYEQY
TRBJ2-3 . TRBV7-3 ASSSGSDTQY
TRBJ1-5 TRBD1 TRBV10-3 AITPDRDQPQH
TRBJ1-1 . TRBV4-3 ASSQRLRGGMNTEAF
TRBJ2-4 . TRBV11-1 ASSEGGRAEARNIQY
TRBJ2-7 . TRBV27 ASSSHPRQRKSYEQY
TRBJ2-1 . TRBV19 ASSRRDGGEQF
TRBJ2-3 . TRBV5-1 ASSLFAEGATQY
TRBJ1-4 . TRBV20-1 SARDVRISKLF
TRBJ1-2 . TRBV4-3 ASSQDMVRAGYGYT
TRBJ1-2 . TRBV2 ASSERGVGDGYT
TRBJ2-5 TRBD1 TRBV15 ATRDLRGPRSNEETQY
TRBJ1-5 TRBD1 TRBV2 ASSDPGRDREGRQPQH
TRBJ1-2 . TRBV27 ASSLQGSNRVVGLYGYT
TRBJ1-1 . TRBV20-1 SASGGAGTEAF
TRBJ1-4 . TRBV5-4 ASSRIGEGANEKLF
TRBJ2-5 . TRBV27 ASSLSQGRSETQY
TRBJ2-4 . TRBV15 ATSSGWGVGKNIQY